The 32 T cell receptor beta chains presented below share a single source sample, sequenced in a study of post-analysis software for immune sequencing data. Whole-study results and caveats: Higher frequency in patients than in controls was seen for five TRBV segments, with TRBV5-6, TRBV5-1 and TRBV20-1 among them.

These receptors lack a known antigen. The TCR beta cDNA libraries contained unique molecular identifiers. Using its own MiXCR run on the PCR reads, TCRdb lists one record per CDR3 protein. This table has more than 450,000 distinct CDR3 sequences, 34% appearing once. Source material: blood. Source of these receptors: a girl between 2 and 17 years old with multiple sclerosis.

This chain joins TRBV20-1 and TRBJ1-5, with 7 positions matching TRBD1. The germline V gene has CDR1 DFQATT and CDR2 SNEGSKA (reference sequence). Losses at the gene ends were 6 bases for V and 5 bases for J; bases not matched to a gene: 10. This CDR3 spans 14 amino acids. CDR3 residues: CSALRDSGDQPQHF. CDR3 sequence (DNA): TGCAGTGCCCTTAGGGACAGTGGGGATCAGCCCCAGCATTTT.

This clonotype was seen just once. The rearrangement joins TRBV20-1 to TRBJ1-1, with D unclear. Germline V CDR1 and CDR2: DFQATT, SNEGSKA (reference sequence). V lost 3 bases and J lost 3, with 20 bases in between. This CDR3 has 16 residues. The CDR3 spells CSASLEPLLGDTEAFF. CDR3 nucleotide sequence: TGCAGTGCTAGCCTCGAACCCCTCTTGGGAGACACTGAAGCTTTCTTT.

This clonotype turned up a few times. The rearrangement uses TRBV6-6 and TRBJ2-7; D may be TRBD1 (5 bases). Germline V gene lookup returns CDR1 MNHNY and CDR2 SVGAGI (reference sequence). The CDR3 extends over 17 amino acids. V lost 2 bases and J 4 bases, leaving 21 bases between the germline ends. CDR3 sequence reads: CASSYPTERWQGYEQYF. In DNA, the CDR3 is TGTGCCAGCAGTTACCCGACAGAAAGGTGGCAGGGTTACGAGCAGTACTTC.

V and J are TRBV19 and TRBJ2-2; D is perhaps TRBD1 or TRBD2 (5 bases each). The germline V gene encodes CDR1 LNHDA and CDR2 SQIVND (reference sequence). CDR3 length equals 18 residues. The ends were cut back, 6 bases at V and 7 bases at J, with 27 bases in the middle. CDR3: CASSTKPSRDARIGELFF. The CDR3 DNA sequence: TGTGCCAGTAGCACAAAACCCTCCCGGGACGCACGAATCGGGGAGCTGTTTTTT.

The chain employs TRBV7-2 and TRBJ1-6; no firm D call. V was clipped by 5 bases and J by 5 bases, with 13 bases between them. This CDR3 region has 15 residues. Germline V gene data show CDR1 as SGHTA and CDR2 as FQGNSA. Here the CDR3 DNA reads TGTGCCAGCAGCACGTCGACCGAAAATAATTCACCCCTCCACTTT. Its translation is CASSTSTENNSPLHF.

As DNA, the CDR3 is TGTGCCAGCAGTTACGGGCAGGGATTGATTCTTGAAGCTTTCTTT. This translates into CASSYGQGLILEAFF. V gene TRBV6-5 combines with J gene TRBJ1-1; tentatively, D is TRBD1 (5 bases). Trimming took 2 bases from V and 7 from J, leaving 17 bases between them. This CDR3 has 15 residues. The germline V gene has CDR1 MNHEY and CDR2 SVGAGI.

The chain carries TRBV6-1 and TRBJ2-1, with 8 bases matching TRBD2. The germline CDR1 and CDR2 sequences are MNHNS and SASEGT. This CDR3 region has 15 residues. V gave up 9 bases and J gave up 0 bases; unmatched junction bases: 7. The CDR3, as DNA: TGTGCCAGTGAAGCGGGGGTCCGCTCCTACAATGAGCAGTTCTTC. This sequence encodes CASEAGVRSYNEQFF.

The table lists this clonotype with many counts. V gene TRBV7-2 combines with J gene TRBJ2-3, with TRBD2 matching over 10 bases. Unmatched junction bases numbered 4, after V lost 5 bases and J lost 2 bases. CDR3 length: 15 amino acids. CDR1 SGHTA and CDR2 FQGNSA come from the germline V gene. CDR3 region: CASSPLAGYTDTQYF. CDR3 DNA sequence: TGTGCCAGCAGCCCACTAGCGGGGTACACAGATACGCAGTATTTT. Full variable domain (remainder filled in from reference TRBV7-2 and TRBJ2-3): GAGVSQSPSNKVTEKGKDVELRCDPISGHTALYWYRQSLGQGLEFLIYFQGNSAPDKSGLPSDRFSAERTGGSVSTLTIQRTQQEDSAVYLCASSPLAGYTDTQYFGPGTRLTVL.

This clonotype was counted only a few times. The V gene is TRBV29-1, the J gene TRBJ1-1; TRBD1 matches at 8 bases. J lost 1 base, V lost 4 bases, and 8 bases had no gene match. CDR1 is SQVTM and CDR2 is ANQGSEA in the germline V gene. The CDR3 is made up of 15 amino acids. The CDR3 loop is CSVGYSGTGNTEAFF. CDR3 in DNA: TGCAGCGTTGGTTACTCCGGGACAGGGAACACTGAAGCTTTCTTT. Variable domain in full (rest from reference TRBV29-1 and TRBJ1-1): SAVISQKPSRDICQRGTSLTIQCQVDSQVTMMFWYRQQPGQSLTLIATANQGSEATYESGFVIDKFPISRPNLTFSTLTVSNMSPEDSSIYLCSVGYSGTGNTEAFFGQGTRLTVV.

The rearrangement joins TRBV3-1 to TRBJ2-7; 8 bases agree with TRBD2. V shed 3 bases and J 4 bases; nucleotides not matched to a gene: 8. The CDR3 has 15 residues. Germline V CDR1 and CDR2: LGHDT, YNNKEL (reference sequence). This CDR3 is CASSHTGGTSYEQYF. DNA for the CDR3: TGTGCCAGCAGCCACACGGGAGGGACCTCATACGAGCAGTACTTC.

The chain joins TRBV28 to TRBJ2-2; D gene uncertain. Germline lookup yields CDR1 MDHEN and CDR2 SYDVKM. V was shortened by 4 bases and J by 6 bases, with 18 bases between the two germline ends. The CDR3 contains 16 residues. This chain's CDR3 is CASSYALKGRAGELFF. CDR3 in DNA: TGTGCCAGCAGTTACGCGTTGAAGGGTCGCGCCGGGGAGCTGTTTTTT. Variable domain in full (rest from reference TRBV28 and TRBJ2-2): DVKVTQSSRYLVKRTGEKVFLECVQDMDHENMFWYRQDPGLGLRLIYFSYDVKMKEKGDIPEGYSVSREKKERFSLILESASTNQTSMYLCASSYALKGRAGELFFGEGSRLTVL.

The table lists this clonotype with a few counts. J is TRBJ2-5 and V is TRBV20-1; 11 bases are shared with TRBD2. CDR1 and CDR2 from the germline V gene are DFQATT and SNEGSKA (reference sequence). The junction had 8 bases not matched to a gene; V was cut back by 7 bases and J by 4 bases. The CDR3 has 14 amino acids. The DNA for the CDR3 is TGCAGTGTAGCGGGGGGGCAGGTCGGAGAGACCCAGTACTTC. The encoded protein is CSVAGGQVGETQYF.

This clonotype appeared a few times. The V and J genes are TRBV11-2 and TRBJ1-1; D is ambiguous. Trimming left V 4 bases short and J 1 base short, with 10 bases between. The CDR3 has 14 residues. Germline V CDR1 and CDR2: SGHAT, FQNNGV. CDR3 coding DNA: TGTGCCAGCAGCTCTTCGGGGTCGAACACTGAAGCTTTCTTT. Amino acid sequence: CASSSSGSNTEAFF.

The J gene is TRBJ2-7, the V gene TRBV10-3; no firm D call. V was pared by 2 bases and J by 0 bases, with 8 bases between. Germline CDR1 is ENHRY and CDR2 is SYGVKD. The CDR3 totals 14 residues. The CDR3 DNA sequence: TGTGCCATCAGTGAGGGGTCGAACTCCTACGAGCAGTACTTC. This codes for CAISEGSNSYEQYF.

This clonotype has only a few counts. V usage is TRBV29-1 and J usage is TRBJ2-7, with D hard to call. Germline V CDR1 and CDR2: SQVTM, ANQGSEA. The CDR3 covers 17 residues. V was trimmed by 3 bases and J by 0 bases, leaving 21 bases between them. This chain's CDR3 is CSVDCLKVSRSSYEQYF. The CDR3 DNA is TGCAGCGTTGACTGCCTAAAGGTCTCACGTAGCTCCTACGAGCAGTACTTC.

The sample holds a few counts of this clonotype. This rearrangement joins TRBV6-5 to TRBJ2-7; TRBD1 is a possible D gene (6 bases). The CDR3 is made up of 15 amino acids. From germline, CDR1 is MNHEY and CDR2 SVGAGI. Trimming left V 2 bases short and J 4 bases short, with 15 bases between. The chain's CDR3 is CASSYPGAPTYEQYF. As DNA, the CDR3 is TGTGCCAGCAGTTACCCAGGGGCCCCCACATACGAGCAGTACTTC.

Only a few counts were recorded for this clonotype. The J gene is TRBJ1-2, the V gene TRBV29-1; unclear D gene. With 7 bases removed from V and 5 bases from J, the gap between germline ends came to 11 bases. The CDR3 sequence is 11 residues long. The germline V gene has CDR1 SQVTM and CDR2 ANQGSEA. The CDR3 nucleotides read TGCAGCGCAATTACCTTATATGGCTACACCTTC. As protein: CSAITLYGYTF.

Worth noting for this clonotype: At one of its ends the junction is not consistent with the germline gene, which may arise from a read error. DNA of the CDR3: TGTGCTAGCAGTCGACTAGCGGGGGACCTAAGGAACAACAATGAGCAGTTCTTC. Its protein product is CASSRLAGDLRNNNEQFF. J is TRBJ2-1 and V is TRBV12-3 or TRBV12-4; 12 bases are a match to TRBD2. The CDR3 runs 18 residues.

The chain carries TRBV29-1 and TRBJ2-6, with 8 bases fitting TRBD1. The V segment lost 3 bases and the J segment 4 bases; nucleotides outside the gene matches: 17. The CDR3 is 19 amino acids. CDR1 SQVTM and CDR2 ANQGSEA come from the germline V gene. The CDR3 reads CSVEDRPGQAALGANVLTF. CDR3 sequence (DNA): TGCAGCGTTGAGGACCGACCGGGACAGGCTGCTCTGGGGGCCAACGTCCTGACTTTC.

This clonotype was observed a few times. The chain recombines TRBV6-5 with TRBJ2-2; D perhaps matches TRBD1 (6 bases). The CDR3 is 16 residues long. The V and J ends lost 1 base and 1 base respectively, with 10 bases between them. In germline, CDR1 is MNHEY, CDR2 SVGAGI. In nucleotides, the CDR3 is TGTGCCAGCAGTTACTTGGGACACCAGAACACCGGGGAGCTGTTTTTT. The encoded protein is CASSYLGHQNTGELFF.

This clonotype was detected ten times or more. The rearrangement joins TRBV15 to TRBJ2-3, with D unresolved. The CDR3 contains 13 residues. V gave up 0 bases and J gave up 6 bases, with 7 bases separating them. The germline V gene encodes CDR1 LNHNV and CDR2 YYDKDF (reference sequence). The CDR3 protein is CATSRDPGDTQYF. CDR3 nucleotide sequence: TGTGCCACCAGCAGAGATCCGGGCGATACGCAGTATTTT. The whole variable domain, filled in from reference TRBV15 and TRBJ2-3, reads DAMVIQNPRYQVTQFGKPVTLSCSQTLNHNVMYWYQQKSSQAPKLLFHYYDKDFNNEADTPDNFQSRRPNTSFCFLDIRSPGLGDTAMYLCATSRDPGDTQYFGPGTRLTVL.

This clonotype was detected many times. The chain combines TRBV7-9 with TRBJ1-2, with D unresolved. Per the germline V gene, CDR1 is SEHNR and CDR2 is FQNEAQ (reference sequence). The CDR3 is 12 amino acids. V was shortened by 5 bases and J by 4 bases, with 8 bases between the two germline ends. This CDR3 is CASSGRSYGYTF. The CDR3 DNA sequence: TGTGCCAGCAGCGGACGTAGCTATGGCTACACCTTC. Based on the CDR3 plus reference TRBV7-9 and TRBJ1-2, the full variable domain is DTGVSQNPRHKITKRGQNVTFRCDPISEHNRLYWYRQTLGQGPEFLTYFQNEAQLEKSRLLSDRFSAERPKGSFSTLEIQRTEQGDSAMYLCASSGRSYGYTFGSGTRLTVV.

The chain recombines TRBV4-1 with TRBJ1-1, with D hard to call. Trimming removed 0 bases from V and 3 bases from J, with 17 bases in between. The CDR3 has 17 amino acids. From germline, CDR1 is MGHRA and CDR2 YSYEKL. CDR3 DNA: TGCGCCAGCAGCCAAGATCCCCAGGACGGCTGGGACACTGAAGCTTTCTTT. It encodes CASSQDPQDGWDTEAFF.

This clonotype has more than one count but fewer than ten. The DNA of the CDR3 is TGTGCCAGCAGCTTAGTCCTAGGGGGACGCTATGGCTACACCTTC. Residues: CASSLVLGGRYGYTF. The V and J genes are TRBV7-2 and TRBJ1-2; tentatively, D is TRBD1 (6 bases). CDR1 is SGHTA and CDR2 is FQGNSA in the germline V gene. The CDR3 runs 15 residues. Trimming took off 1 base at V and 4 bases at J, with 13 bases between the two ends.

V gene TRBV27 combines with J gene TRBJ1-2, with TRBD1 matching 9 bases. The trim removed 5 bases at V and 8 bases at J, leaving 12 bases unmatched. CDR3 size: 15 residues. Germline V gene data show CDR1 as MNHEY and CDR2 as SMNVEV (reference sequence). CDR3 nucleotides: TGTGCCAGCAGTAGGACAGGGGTGAGCCCGAGAGGCTACACCTTC. As protein: CASSRTGVSPRGYTF.

With regard to this clonotype: A read error may produce the germline difference seen at one junction end. The J gene is TRBJ2-3, the V gene TRBV12-3 or TRBV12-4; tentatively, D is TRBD1 (7 bases). This CDR3 is built from 13 residues. CDR3 protein: CASSARGADAQYF. For the CDR3, the DNA is TGTGCCAGCAGTGCCAGGGGGGCAGATGCGCAGTATTTT.

The J gene is TRBJ2-7, the V gene TRBV12-3 or TRBV12-4; 9 positions match TRBD2. The CDR3 spans 17 residues. V lost 0 bases and J lost 0; bases outside the gene matches: 6. The CDR3 DNA reads TGTGCCAGCAGTTTAGCCAGCGGGGGGATATACTCCTACGAGCAGTACTTC. It codes for CASSLASGGIYSYEQYF.

This chain connects TRBV2 to TRBJ1-2; D unclear. Trimming pared 2 bases from V and 0 bases from J, leaving 10 bases between. From germline, CDR1 is SNHLY and CDR2 FYNNEI. The CDR3 sequence is 15 residues long. In nucleotides, the CDR3 is TGTGCCAGCAGTGAAAGCAGGTCGGCTAACTATGGCTACACCTTC. It encodes CASSESRSANYGYTF. The full variable domain, its missing parts supplied by reference TRBV2 and TRBJ1-2, is EPEVTQTPSHQVTQMGQEVILRCVPISNHLYFYWYRQILGQKVEFLVSFYNNEISEKSEIFDDQFSVERPDGSNFTLKIRSTKLEDSAMYFCASSESRSANYGYTFGSGTRLTVV.

The rearrangement uses TRBV20-1 and TRBJ2-1; D may correspond to TRBD1 or TRBD2 (5 bases each). Germline CDR1 is DFQATT and CDR2 is SNEGSKA (reference sequence). The CDR3 runs to 12 residues. The ends were cut back, 5 bases at V and 9 bases at J, with 14 bases in the middle. CDR3 residues: CSAGTGQGEQFF. The CDR3, as DNA: TGCAGTGCTGGGACGGGTCAGGGTGAGCAGTTCTTC.

This clonotype occurred many times. The V gene is TRBV29-1, the J gene TRBJ2-5, with TRBD2 identical over 10 bases. V lost 4 bases to trimming and J lost 11 bases; unmatched junction nucleotides: 10. The length of the CDR3 is 13 residues. Germline-derived CDR1 and CDR2 are SQVTM and ANQGSEA. Here the CDR3 DNA reads TGCAGCGTTGGACGGCTAGCGGGGGAAGTGCAGTACTTC. Amino acid sequence: CSVGRLAGEVQYF.

In this sample, this clonotype turned up a few times. This chain links TRBV7-3 with TRBJ1-6, with 8 bases matching TRBD1. V dropped 3 bases and J dropped 10; count of bases not matched to a gene: 5. The CDR3 covers 14 residues. Germline V gene data show CDR1 as SGHTA and CDR2 as FQGTGA. CDR3 protein: CASSLTGEGSPLHF. CDR3 bases: TGTGCCAGCAGCTTGACAGGGGAGGGATCACCCCTCCACTTT.

The gene calls are TRBV7-8 and TRBJ1-1, with a tentative D call TRBD1 (5 bases). Trimming cost V 0 bases and J 5 bases, with 16 bases left between them. CDR3 length: 16 residues. CDR1 and CDR2 from the germline V gene are SGHVS and FQNEAQ. CDR3 bases: TGTGCCAGCAGCTTAGCGCAAATAGGGGCGAGGACTGAAGCTTTCTTT. This sequence encodes CASSLAQIGARTEAFF.